This entry describes one TCR beta chain. The data were taken from a study of blood T cell repertoires in COVID-19. The wider study: Sites in the United States, Italy and Spain provided acute and convalescent COVID-19 samples. Sample material is recorded as cDNA or gDNA derived from T cells, B-cell-depleted T cells, or PBMCs.

Original data processing: Cell counts per sample came from amplifying reference gene primers. Assay: immunoSEQ multiplex PCR; the TCRdb copy retains only in-frame clones and omits some. V and J calls and clone size come straight from that table; D and trimming were deduced from the DNA. The repertoire holds approximately 160,000 clones, over 70% seen once, with 9.1% in the top ten. The germline CDR1 and CDR2 sequences are ENHRY and SYGVKD. This CDR3 has 14 residues. The V segment lost 7 bases and the J segment 7 bases; nucleotides outside the gene matches: 12. This TCR was sampled from an elderly woman with active or convalescent COVID-19. This chain links TRBV10-3 with TRBJ1-2, with TRBD1 matching 7 bases. The sample was peripheral blood. The DNA for the CDR3 is TGTGCCATCACCCCAGAGGGGGCTTTTGTTGGCTACACCTTC. Its translation: CAITPEGAFVGYTF.